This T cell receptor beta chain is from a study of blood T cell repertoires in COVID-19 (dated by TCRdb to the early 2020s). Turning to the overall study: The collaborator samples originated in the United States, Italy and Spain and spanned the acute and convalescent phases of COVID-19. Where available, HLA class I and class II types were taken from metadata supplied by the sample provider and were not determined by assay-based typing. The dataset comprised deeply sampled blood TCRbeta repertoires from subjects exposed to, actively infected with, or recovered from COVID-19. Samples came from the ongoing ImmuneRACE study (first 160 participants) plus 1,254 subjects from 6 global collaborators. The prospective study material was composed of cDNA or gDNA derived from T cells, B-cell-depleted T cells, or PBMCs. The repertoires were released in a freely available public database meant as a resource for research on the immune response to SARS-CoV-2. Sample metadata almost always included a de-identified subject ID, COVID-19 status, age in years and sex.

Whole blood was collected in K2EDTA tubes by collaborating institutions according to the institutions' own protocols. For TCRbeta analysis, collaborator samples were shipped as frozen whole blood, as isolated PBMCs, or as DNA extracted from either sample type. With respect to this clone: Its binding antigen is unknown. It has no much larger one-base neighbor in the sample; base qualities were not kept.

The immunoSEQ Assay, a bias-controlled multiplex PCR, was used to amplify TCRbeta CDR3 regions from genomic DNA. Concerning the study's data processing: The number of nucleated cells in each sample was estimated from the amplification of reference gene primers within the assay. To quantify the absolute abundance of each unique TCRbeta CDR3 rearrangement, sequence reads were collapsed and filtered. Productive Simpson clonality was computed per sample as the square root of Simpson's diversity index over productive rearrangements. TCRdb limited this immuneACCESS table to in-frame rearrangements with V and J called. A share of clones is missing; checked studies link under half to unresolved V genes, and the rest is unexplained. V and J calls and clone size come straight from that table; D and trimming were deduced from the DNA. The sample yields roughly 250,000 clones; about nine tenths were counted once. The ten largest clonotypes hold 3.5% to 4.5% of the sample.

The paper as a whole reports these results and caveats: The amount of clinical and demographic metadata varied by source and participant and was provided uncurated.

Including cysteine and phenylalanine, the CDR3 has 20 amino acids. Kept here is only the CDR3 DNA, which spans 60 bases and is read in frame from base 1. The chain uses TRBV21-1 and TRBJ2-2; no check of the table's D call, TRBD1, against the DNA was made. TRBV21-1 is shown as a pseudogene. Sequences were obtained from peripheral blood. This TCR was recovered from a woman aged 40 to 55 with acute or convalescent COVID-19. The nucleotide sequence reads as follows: TGTGCCAGCAGCGAAAGGGTCTTAGTCAAACAGGGAAGGTCGGCCGGGGAGCTGTTTTTT. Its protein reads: CASSERVLVKQGRSAGELFF.